One TCR beta chain is described in this entry. The antigen is unknown. The data belong to a study of Ad26.COV2.S vaccination and SARS-CoV-2 variants. Whole-study results and caveats: Compared with placebo recipients, vaccine recipients had higher spike-specific TCR breadth. Substantial response breadth was reportedly seen for spike-specific CD8+ and CD4+ T cells after vaccination. Estimates derived from TCR breadth and depth analyses may have underestimated total T cell responses.

Data came from immunoSEQ multiplex PCR; TCRdb stores just in-frame clones and leaves some out. The table has roughly 380,000 clones, about 92% seen once. The CDR3 contains 15 residues. The V gene's germline CDR1 is SGHAT and CDR2 FQNNGV. The J segment lost 10 bases and the V segment lost 6 bases, leaving 9 bases of the junction unmatched. This rearrangement joins TRBV11-2 to TRBJ2-1, with TRBD2 matching over 13 bases. This sequence originates from a human donor who had recovered from COVID-19. The sample consisted of peripheral blood, taken after recovery from COVID-19. CDR3 coding DNA: TGTGCCAGCAGGCCACTAGCGGGGGGGCTCCGGGAGCAGTTCTTC. It encodes CASRPLAGGLREQFF.